Listed below are T cell receptor beta chains from one sample, sequenced in a study of shared clonotypes between healthy human individuals. The table came from immunoSEQ multiplex PCR; TCRdb's copy has only in-frame clones and leaves some out. This table holds some 1.5 million clones, 95% to 99% found once. Sequences were obtained from naive CD4+ T cells sorted from blood. These TCRs come from a man aged 25-45 years in good health. Each CDR3 is given with its conserved first and last residue. A D gene is named only where the DNA matches it firmly. Some rows have no size entry. The others give once, few or many, or a class for an expanded clone.

TRBD1 TRBJ2-1 NA TRBV9 TGTGCCAGCAGCGTAGGGGCCCGGACAGGGAAGGGTGAGCAGTTCTTC CASSVGARTGKGEQFF
TRBD2 TRBJ2-5 once TRBV15 TGTGCCACCAGCAGAGCGACTAGCGGGGGGAGGGGGCAAGAGACCCAGTACTTC CATSRATSGGRGQETQYF
TRBD1 TRBJ2-3 NA TRBV2 TGTGCCAGCAGTGCCTATGGGCAGGGGGCGGCAGATACGCAGTATTTT CASSAYGQGAADTQYF
NA TRBJ2-3 NA TRBV18 TGTGCCAGCTCATCGTCCGCCGCAGATACGCAGTATTTT CASSSSAADTQYF
TRBD2 TRBJ2-1 NA TRBV30 TGTGCCTGGGTAGCGGGAGCTGAGCAGTTCTTC CAWVAGAEQFF
NA TRBJ1-2 once TRBV6-1 TGTGCCAGCAGTGAGGTCCCAACTAACTATGGCTACACCTTC CASSEVPTNYGYTF
NA TRBJ2-2 once TRBV27 TGTGCCAGCAGTTTAGCCGGACAGTCCACCGGGGAGCTGTTTTTT CASSLAGQSTGELFF
NA TRBJ2-7 NA TRBV7-8 TGTGCCAGCAGCCCCCGGGAGGGGGCGGCCTACGAGCAGTACTTC CASSPREGAAYEQYF
TRBD1 TRBJ2-5 NA TRBV28 TGTGCCAGCAGTTTAGGGACAGTCCAAGAGACCCAGTACTTC CASSLGTVQETQYF
NA TRBJ1-5 NA TRBV4-3 TGCGCCAGCAGCCATGATGGTGGCCAGCCCCAGCATTTT CASSHDGGQPQHF
NA TRBJ2-7 NA TRBV27 TGTGCCAGCGGAGGGCGGGCCTTTACGGGCGAAAAGTACTTC CASGGRAFTGEKYF
TRBD2 TRBJ2-2 NA TRBV7-9 TGTGCCACTTCCTCGCTAGCGGGAGCGAACACCGGGGAGCTGTTTTTT CATSSLAGANTGELFF
NA TRBJ1-1 NA TRBV5-1 TGCGCCAGCAGCCTTAACGCCCAGGGGAACACTGAAGCTTTCTTT CASSLNAQGNTEAFF
NA TRBJ2-7 NA TRBV4-1 TGCGCCAGCAGCCCAACTAGTGGGGGATATTACGAGCAGTACTTC CASSPTSGGYYEQYF
NA TRBJ2-3 NA TRBV9 TGTGCCAGCAGCGTAGCCCCACGGGAAGATACGCAGTATTTT CASSVAPREDTQYF
NA TRBJ1-1 once TRBV29-1 TGCAGCGTTGATCTCGCCCCTTGGGTTTTCTTT CSVDLAPWVFF
TRBD1 TRBJ2-7 NA TRBV15 TGTGCCACCAGCAGTACAATTTCGGACAGGGGATCGGGCGAGCAGTACTTC CATSSTISDRGSGEQYF
TRBD1 TRBJ1-1 NA TRBV9 TGTGCCAGCAGCATAGGTGGGACAGCGAACACTGAAGCTTTCTTT CASSIGGTANTEAFF
TRBD1 TRBJ2-7 once TRBV11-2 TGTGCCAGCAGCTTTACCTTCGACAGGGGATCCTACGAGCAGTACTTC CASSFTFDRGSYEQYF
NA TRBJ2-2 NA TRBV5-1 TGCGCCAGCAGCTTGGTTGGAGTACCGAACACCGGGGAGCTGTTTTTT CASSLVGVPNTGELFF
TRBD2 TRBJ2-1 NA TRBV2 TGTGCCAGCAGTGAAGAGACTAGCACCAAGCAGTTCTTC CASSEETSTKQFF
TRBD1 TRBJ1-4 once TRBV7-9 TGTGCCAGCAGCGCCCGACAGGGGGGCTGGGTGACTAATGAAAAACTGTTTTTT CASSARQGGWVTNEKLFF
NA TRBJ1-5 NA TRBV28 NA CASSSSGRSQHF
NA TRBJ2-7 NA TRBV6-1 TGTGCCAGCAGCCCTTTTGGGGATTCCTACGAGCAGTACTTC CASSPFGDSYEQYF
NA TRBJ2-7 NA TRBV4-1 TGCGCCAGCAGACACTACATTTCAGGGGACTACCAGCAGTACTTC CASRHYISGDYQQYF
TRBD2 TRBJ2-5 NA TRBV10-3 TGTGCCATCAGTGTTGCACCGGGACTAGCGGGGGAGACCCAGTACTTC CAISVAPGLAGETQYF
NA TRBJ1-5 NA TRBV15 TGTGCCACCAGCAGAGATAGGGTTTCGAGTCAGCCCCAGCATTTT CATSRDRVSSQPQHF
NA TRBJ1-3 few TRBV5-1 TGCGCCAGCAGCCCTTCTCCACAAGGGGCGGACACCATATATTTT CASSPSPQGADTIYF
TRBD1 TRBJ1-5 NA TRBV29-1 TGCAGCGTTTCCGGAGGACAGGGACATCAGCCCCAGCATTTT CSVSGGQGHQPQHF
TRBD2 TRBJ2-3 NA TRBV14 TGTGCCAGCAGCCCGGCGGGACTAGCCTCAGATACGCAGTATTTT CASSPAGLASDTQYF
TRBD1 TRBJ2-3 NA TRBV13 TGTGCCAGCAGCCCCGTTGGGACAGGGGCCGATACGCAGTATTTT CASSPVGTGADTQYF
TRBD2 TRBJ2-5 NA TRBV5-1 TGCGCCAGCAGCTCATTAGCGGGAGGTTGGGATGAGGAGACCCAGTACTTC CASSSLAGGWDEETQYF
TRBD2 TRBJ2-1 NA TRBV6-1 TGTGCCAGCAGTGAACTCATAGCGGGGATATACAATGAGCAGTTCTTC CASSELIAGIYNEQFF
NA TRBJ2-5 NA TRBV4-1 TGCGCCAGCAGCCTCCTCGAAGGAGAGACCCAGTACTTC CASSLLEGETQYF
NA TRBJ2-7 NA TRBV6-5 TGTGCCAGCAAGGAAGGGTTCCAGAGCTCCTACGAGCAGTACTTC CASKEGFQSSYEQYF
NA TRBJ2-5 NA TRBV5-1 TGCGCCAGCAGCTTGGTAAGGCGAGGGACCCAGTACTTC CASSLVRRGTQYF
NA TRBJ2-5 NA TRBV5-1 TGCGCCAGCAGCTTGGCTCAGGCCCTAGGGGAGACCCAGTACTTC CASSLAQALGETQYF
TRBD2 TRBJ2-5 NA TRBV28 TGTGCCAGCAGGAAAGCGGGGAACCAAGAGACCCAGTACTTC CASRKAGNQETQYF
NA TRBJ2-1 NA TRBV11-3 TGTGCCAGCAGCTTAAGCTCTCGCGCGGGCAATGAGCAGTTCTTC CASSLSSRAGNEQFF
NA TRBJ2-7 NA TRBV7-9 TGTGCCAGCACCCCCCGGAACATAGGCTACTACGAGCAGTACTTC CASTPRNIGYYEQYF
TRBD1 TRBJ1-2 NA TRBV11-1 TGTGCCAGCAGCTTAGCACAGGGATCGATGGACAGGGCCAACTATGGCTACACCTTC CASSLAQGSMDRANYGYTF
TRBD1 TRBJ1-5 NA TRBV27 TGTGCCAGCAGTTCTCACAGGGGTCTAACCAATCAGCCCCAGCATTTT CASSSHRGLTNQPQHF
TRBD2 TRBJ2-2 NA TRBV5-1 TGCGCCAGCAGCTTGGAAGGAGCTAGCGGAGGAGTCACCGGGGAGCTGTTTTTT CASSLEGASGGVTGELFF
NA TRBJ2-2 NA TRBV1 TGCACCAGCAGCCAAGACAGGGGGTCCACCGGGGAGCTGTTTTTT CTSSQDRGSTGELFF
NA TRBJ1-5 NA TRBV30 TGTGCCTGGAAGGATAAGGGGGACAATCAGCCCCAGCATTTT CAWKDKGDNQPQHF
NA TRBJ1-1 NA TRBV7-9 TGTGCCAGCAGCCAATCGGGACACGATGTGAACACTGAAGCTTTCTTT CASSQSGHDVNTEAFF
TRBD1 TRBJ1-2 NA TRBV25-1 TGTGCCAGCAGTCTAGGACAGGGCGGTCTTGGCTACACCTTC CASSLGQGGLGYTF
NA TRBJ2-7 NA TRBV29-1 TGCAGCGTTGGTTGGGGGACGGAGGGGAACGAGCAGTACTTC CSVGWGTEGNEQYF
TRBD2 TRBJ2-1 NA TRBV11-2 TGTGCCAGCAGCTTACGAAAATTACTCCGGGAGGTAGGGGATGAGCAGTTCTTC CASSLRKLLREVGDEQFF
NA TRBJ1-2 NA TRBV5-1 TGCGCCAGCAGCTTGGATTTTGGGTCAGTTAACTATGGCTACACCTTC CASSLDFGSVNYGYTF